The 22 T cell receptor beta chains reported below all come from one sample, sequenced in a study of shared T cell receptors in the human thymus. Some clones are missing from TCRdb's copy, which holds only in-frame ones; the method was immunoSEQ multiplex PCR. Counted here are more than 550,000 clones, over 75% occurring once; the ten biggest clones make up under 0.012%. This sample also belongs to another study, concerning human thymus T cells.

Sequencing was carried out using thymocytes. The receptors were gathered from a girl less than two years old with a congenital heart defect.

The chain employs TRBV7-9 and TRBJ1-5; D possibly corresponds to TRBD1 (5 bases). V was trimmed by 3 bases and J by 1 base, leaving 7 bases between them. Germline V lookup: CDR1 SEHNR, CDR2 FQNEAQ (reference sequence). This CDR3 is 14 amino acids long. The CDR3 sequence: CASSFTGSNQPQHF. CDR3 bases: TGTGCCAGCAGCTTTACAGGAAGCAATCAGCCCCAGCATTTT.

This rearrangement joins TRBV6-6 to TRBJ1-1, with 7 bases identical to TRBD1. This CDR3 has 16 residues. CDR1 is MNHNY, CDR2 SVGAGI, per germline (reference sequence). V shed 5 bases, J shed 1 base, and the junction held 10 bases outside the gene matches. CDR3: CASSPTTGQQNTEAFF. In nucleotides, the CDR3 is TGTGCCAGCAGTCCCACCACGGGACAGCAGAACACTGAAGCTTTCTTT.

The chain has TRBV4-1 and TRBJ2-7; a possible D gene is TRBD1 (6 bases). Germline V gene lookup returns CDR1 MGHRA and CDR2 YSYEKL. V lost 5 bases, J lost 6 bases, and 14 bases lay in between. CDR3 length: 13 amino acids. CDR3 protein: CASSLYRESEQYF. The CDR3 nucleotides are TGCGCCAGCAGCTTGTACAGGGAGTCCGAGCAGTACTTC.

Here the CDR3 reads CASSFTGESSYNSPLHF. The CDR3 nucleotides are TGTGCCAGCAGTTTTACAGGGGAGAGCTCCTATAATTCACCCCTCCACTTT. The V gene is TRBV27, the J gene TRBJ1-6, with 7 bases matching TRBD1. The J segment lost 0 bases and the V segment lost 3 bases, leaving 5 bases of the junction unmatched. The CDR3 consists of 17 residues. The germline CDR1 and CDR2 sequences are MNHEY and SMNVEV (reference sequence).

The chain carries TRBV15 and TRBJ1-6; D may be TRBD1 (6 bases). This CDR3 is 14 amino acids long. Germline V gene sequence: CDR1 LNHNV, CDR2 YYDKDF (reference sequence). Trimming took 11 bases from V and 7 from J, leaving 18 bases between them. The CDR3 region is CASRRTGLNSPLHF. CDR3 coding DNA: TGTGCCTCGAGAAGAACAGGGCTGAATTCACCCCTCCACTTT. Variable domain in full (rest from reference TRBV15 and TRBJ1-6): DAMVIQNPRYQVTQFGKPVTLSCSQTLNHNVMYWYQQKSSQAPKLLFHYYDKDFNNEADTPDNFQSRRPNTSFCFLDIRSPGLGDTAMYLCASRRTGLNSPLHFGNGTRLTVT.

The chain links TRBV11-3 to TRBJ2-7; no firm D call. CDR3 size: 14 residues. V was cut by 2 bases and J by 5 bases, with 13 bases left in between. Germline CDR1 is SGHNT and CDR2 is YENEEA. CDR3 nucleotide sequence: TGTGCCAGCAGCTTATACGGTTGGTCCCACGAGCAGTACTTC. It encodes CASSLYGWSHEQYF.

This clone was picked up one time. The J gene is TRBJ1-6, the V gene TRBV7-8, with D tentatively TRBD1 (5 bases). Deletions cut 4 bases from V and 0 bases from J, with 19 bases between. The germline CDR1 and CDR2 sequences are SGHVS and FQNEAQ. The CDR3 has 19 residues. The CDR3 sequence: CASSCVLGPSSSYNSPLHF. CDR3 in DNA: TGTGCCAGCAGCTGTGTATTGGGGCCCAGTTCCTCCTATAATTCACCCCTCCACTTT.

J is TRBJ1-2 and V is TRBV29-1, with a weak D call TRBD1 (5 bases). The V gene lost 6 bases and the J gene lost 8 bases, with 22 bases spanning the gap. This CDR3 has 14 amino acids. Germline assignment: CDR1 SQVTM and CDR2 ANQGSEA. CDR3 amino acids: CSVRSPRQPLGYTF. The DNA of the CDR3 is TGCAGCGTGCGATCCCCCCGACAGCCGCTCGGCTACACCTTC. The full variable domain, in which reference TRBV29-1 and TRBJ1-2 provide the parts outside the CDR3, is SAVISQKPSRDICQRGTSLTIQCQVDSQVTMMFWYRQQPGQSLTLIATANQGSEATYESGFVIDKFPISRPNLTFSTLTVSNMSPEDSSIYLCSVRSPRQPLGYTFGSGTRLTVV.

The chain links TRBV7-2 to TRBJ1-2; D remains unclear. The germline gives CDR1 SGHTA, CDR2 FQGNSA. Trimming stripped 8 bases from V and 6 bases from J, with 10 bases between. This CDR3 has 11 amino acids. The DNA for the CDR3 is TGTGCCAGCGCCCCTACCCATGGCTACACCTTC. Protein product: CASAPTHGYTF.

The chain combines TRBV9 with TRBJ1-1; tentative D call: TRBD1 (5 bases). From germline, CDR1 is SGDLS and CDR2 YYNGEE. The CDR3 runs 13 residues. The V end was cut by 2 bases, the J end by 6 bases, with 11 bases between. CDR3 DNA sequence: TGTGCCAGCAGCGTTACAGGTCGGTCTGAAGCTTTCTTT. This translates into CASSVTGRSEAFF.

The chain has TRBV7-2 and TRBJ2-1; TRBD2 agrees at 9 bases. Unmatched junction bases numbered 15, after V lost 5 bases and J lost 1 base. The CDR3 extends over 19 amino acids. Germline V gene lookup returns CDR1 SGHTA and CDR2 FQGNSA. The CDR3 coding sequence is TGTGCCAGCAGCCCGATGTCTCGCGGGGGGGCTATTTCCTACAATGAGCAGTTCTTC. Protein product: CASSPMSRGGAISYNEQFF.

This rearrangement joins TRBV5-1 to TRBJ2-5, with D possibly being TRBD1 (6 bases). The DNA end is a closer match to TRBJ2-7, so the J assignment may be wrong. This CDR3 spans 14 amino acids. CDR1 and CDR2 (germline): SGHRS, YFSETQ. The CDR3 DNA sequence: TGCGCCAGCAGCTCCGACAGGTCCCCCTACGAGCAGTACTTC. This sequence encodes CASSSDRSPYEQYF.

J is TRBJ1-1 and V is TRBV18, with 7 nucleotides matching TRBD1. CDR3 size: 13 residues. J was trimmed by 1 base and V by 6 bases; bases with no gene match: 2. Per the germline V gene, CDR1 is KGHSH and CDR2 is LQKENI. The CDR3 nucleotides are TGTGCCAGCTCCCAGGGGGGGAACACTGAAGCTTTCTTT. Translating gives CASSQGGNTEAFF.

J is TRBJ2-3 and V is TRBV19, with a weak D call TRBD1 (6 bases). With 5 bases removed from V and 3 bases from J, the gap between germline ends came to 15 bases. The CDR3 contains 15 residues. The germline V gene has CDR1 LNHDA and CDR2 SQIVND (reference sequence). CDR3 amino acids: CASSAPGARTDTQYF. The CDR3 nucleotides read TGTGCCAGTAGTGCTCCAGGGGCGCGTACAGATACGCAGTATTTT.

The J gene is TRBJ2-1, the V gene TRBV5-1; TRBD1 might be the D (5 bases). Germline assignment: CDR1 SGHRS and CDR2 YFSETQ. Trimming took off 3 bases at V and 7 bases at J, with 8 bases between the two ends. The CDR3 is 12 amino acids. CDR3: CASSSRQNEQFF. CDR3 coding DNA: TGCGCCAGCAGCTCCAGACAGAATGAGCAGTTCTTC.

In DNA, the CDR3 is TGTGCCAGCAGTTTCGGAGATGTCGGGACAGGGTACGAGCAGTACTTC. Translating gives CASSFGDVGTGYEQYF. The chain combines TRBV27 with TRBJ2-7; TRBD1 matches at 9 bases. The V gene's germline CDR1 is MNHEY and CDR2 SMNVEV (reference sequence). The CDR3 spans 16 residues. The V segment lost 3 bases and the J segment 4 bases; nucleotides outside the gene matches: 10.

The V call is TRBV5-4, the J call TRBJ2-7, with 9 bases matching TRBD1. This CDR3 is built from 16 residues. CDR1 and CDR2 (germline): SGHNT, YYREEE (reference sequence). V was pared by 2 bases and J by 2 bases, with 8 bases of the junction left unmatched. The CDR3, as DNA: TGTGCCAGCAGCTTTAATTCGGGACAGGGAACCTACGAGCAGTACTTC. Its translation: CASSFNSGQGTYEQYF. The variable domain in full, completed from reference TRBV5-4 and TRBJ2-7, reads ETGVTQSPTHLIKTRGQQVTLRCSSQSGHNTVSWYQQALGQGPQFIFQYYREEENGRGNFPPRFSGLQFPNYSSELNVNALELDDSALYLCASSFNSGQGTYEQYFGPGTRLTVT.

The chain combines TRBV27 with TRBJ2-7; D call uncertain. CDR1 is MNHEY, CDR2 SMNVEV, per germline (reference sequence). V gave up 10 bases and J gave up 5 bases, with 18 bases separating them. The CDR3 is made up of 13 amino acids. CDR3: CAIGKTYSHEQYF. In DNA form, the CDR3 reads TGTGCCATAGGAAAGACATACAGCCACGAGCAGTACTTC.

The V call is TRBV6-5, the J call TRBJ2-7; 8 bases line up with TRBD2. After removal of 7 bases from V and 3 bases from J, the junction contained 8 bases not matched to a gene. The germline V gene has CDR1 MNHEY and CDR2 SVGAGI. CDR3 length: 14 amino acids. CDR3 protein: CASKTRGDNYEQYF. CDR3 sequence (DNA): TGTGCCAGCAAAACGCGGGGGGACAACTACGAGCAGTACTTC.

CDR3 residues: CAIFQVDPLKGYGYTF. CDR3 DNA sequence: TGTGCCATCTTTCAGGTTGATCCTCTCAAAGGTTATGGCTACACCTTC. The chain is built from TRBV10-3 and TRBJ1-2, with D unclear. Germline V lookup: CDR1 ENHRY, CDR2 SYGVKD. The CDR3 has 16 amino acids. Trimming took off 8 bases at V and 5 bases at J, with 24 bases between the two ends.

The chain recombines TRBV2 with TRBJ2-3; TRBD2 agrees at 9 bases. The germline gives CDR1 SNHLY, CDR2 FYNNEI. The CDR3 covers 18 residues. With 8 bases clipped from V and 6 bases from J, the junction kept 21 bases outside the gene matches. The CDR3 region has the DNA TGTGCCAGCGACTTGCGGGAGGGCCGGGGGATTAGTTTGGATACGCAGTATTTT. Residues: CASDLREGRGISLDTQYF. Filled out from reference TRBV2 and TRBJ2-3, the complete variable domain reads EPEVTQTPSHQVTQMGQEVILRCVPISNHLYFYWYRQILGQKVEFLVSFYNNEISEKSEIFDDQFSVERPDGSNFTLKIRSTKLEDSAMYFCASDLREGRGISLDTQYFGPGTRLTVL.

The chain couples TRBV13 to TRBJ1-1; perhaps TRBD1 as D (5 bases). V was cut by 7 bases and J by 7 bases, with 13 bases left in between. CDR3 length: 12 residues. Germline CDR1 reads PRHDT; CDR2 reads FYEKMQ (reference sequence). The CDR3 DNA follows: TGTGCCAGCAAGGGACGGGGGAGTGAAGCTTTCTTT. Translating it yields CASKGRGSEAFF.